Below are 16 T cell receptor beta chains sequenced from a single sample in a study of T cells in localized non-small cell lung cancer. Generated by immunoSEQ multiplex PCR, the TCRdb table keeps only in-frame clones and is missing some. This sample yields roughly 67,000 clones, of which almost 85% are seen a single time; less than 15% belongs to the top ten. The sequences come from peripheral blood, collected before any cancer treatment. These receptors all stem from a female donor aged 60 or older with stage I lung adenocarcinoma.

In its sample, this clone was seen once. The chain couples TRBV30 to TRBJ2-7; TRBD2 agrees at 9 bases. The CDR3 runs 16 residues. J lost 2 bases, V lost 3 bases, and 11 bases had no gene match. Germline V gene sequence: CDR1 GTSNPN, CDR2 SVGIG (reference sequence). DNA of the CDR3: TGTGCCTGGAGACCACCGGGGGTAGCGGGGGCCTACGAGCAGTACTTC. The encoded protein is CAWRPPGVAGAYEQYF.

This clone was seen once. The CDR3 spells CASGEGVSSYEQYF. Written as DNA, the CDR3 is TGTGCCAGCGGCGAGGGGGTTTCTTCTTACGAGCAGTACTTC. The chain has TRBV11-3 and TRBJ2-7; tentatively, D is TRBD1 (6 bases). The germline V gene has CDR1 SGHNT and CDR2 YENEEA. The germline V and J ends were trimmed by 8 bases and 4 bases, with 18 bases remaining between them. The CDR3 sequence is 14 residues long.

This clone was detected once. The J gene is TRBJ1-1, the V gene TRBV25-1; 8 positions match TRBD1. The germline CDR1 and CDR2 sequences are MGHDK and SYGVNS. The CDR3 loop spans 14 amino acids. V shed 4 bases, J shed 5 bases, and the junction held 6 bases outside the gene matches. Written as DNA, the CDR3 is TGTGCCAGCAGTGGCCGGACAGGGCGGACTGAAGCTTTCTTT. Translation: CASSGRTGRTEAFF.

The chain links TRBV11-3 to TRBJ2-1, with 8 bases aligning to TRBD1. This CDR3 is built from 16 residues. Germline trimming cut 4 bases from V and 1 base from J; bases unmatched to any gene: 6. Germline V gene data show CDR1 as SGHNT and CDR2 as YENEEA. This chain's CDR3 is CASSSGDRRSYNEQFF. DNA of the CDR3: TGTGCCAGCAGCTCAGGGGACAGGAGGTCCTACAATGAGCAGTTCTTC.

This rearrangement joins TRBV19 to TRBJ2-1; D possibly corresponds to TRBD2 (5 bases). The CDR3 runs 13 residues. Trimming pared 4 bases from V and 8 bases from J, leaving 12 bases between. Per germline, CDR1 LNHDA and CDR2 SQIVND (reference sequence). The CDR3 DNA sequence: TGTGCCAGTAGTACGGCTTCTAGCTATGAGCAGTTCTTC. It translates to CASSTASSYEQFF.

The chain employs TRBV28 and TRBJ1-5; no clear D gene. This CDR3 contains 14 residues. Between the trimmed V and J ends, which lost 1 base and 4 bases, there was a span of 8 bases. Germline V gene sequence: CDR1 MDHEN, CDR2 SYDVKM. The DNA of the CDR3 is TGTGCCAGCAGTTTATCTCTGGGAAATCAGCCCCAGCATTTT. Amino acids: CASSLSLGNQPQHF.

The chain has TRBV6-5 and TRBJ1-2, with 10 bases lining up with TRBD1. V trimming: 5 bases; J trimming: 3 bases; junction bases outside the gene matches: 3. This CDR3 is 14 amino acids long. The germline CDR1 and CDR2 sequences are MNHEY and SVGAGI. CDR3 DNA sequence: TGTGCCAGCAGTCCGACAGGGGGCCACTATGGCTACACCTTC. This sequence encodes CASSPTGGHYGYTF.

The chain is built from TRBV6-1 and TRBJ2-7; the D gene could be TRBD1 or TRBD2 (5 bases each). This CDR3 spans 12 amino acids. Between the trimmed V and J ends, which lost 10 bases and 5 bases, there was a span of 15 bases. Germline V lookup: CDR1 MNHNS, CDR2 SASEGT. Here the CDR3 reads CAINPGPHEQYF. The CDR3 nucleotides read TGTGCCATCAACCCGGGACCACACGAGCAGTACTTC.

The rearrangement links TRBV5-4 to TRBJ2-3; D possibly uses TRBD1 or TRBD2 (5 bases each). Germline CDR1 reads SGHNT; CDR2 reads YYREEE (reference sequence). V was pared by 3 bases and J by 4 bases, with 21 bases between. The CDR3 extends over 17 amino acids. The CDR3: CASSYHRDQGRADTQYF. Here the CDR3 DNA reads TGTGCCAGCAGCTACCACCGGGACCAAGGTCGTGCAGATACGCAGTATTTT.

This clone was observed a few times. The junction and the germline gene differ at one end; a read error may be behind it. The gene calls are TRBV7-8 and TRBJ2-1; 13 bases map to TRBD2. There are 15 residues in the CDR3. Per the germline V gene, CDR1 is SGHVS and CDR2 is FQNEAQ. The CDR3: CASSLTIGLAGVYVF. DNA for the CDR3: TGTGCCAGCAGCTTGACAATTGGACTAGCGGGAGTATATGTCTTC.

This chain links TRBV7-6 with TRBJ1-5; D not certain. The CDR3 has 15 amino acids. Germline V gene lookup returns CDR1 SGHVS and CDR2 FNYEAQ. The V end was cut by 1 base, the J end by 4 bases, with 11 bases between. The CDR3 region is CASSLVAGSNQPQHF. DNA for the CDR3: TGTGCCAGCAGCTTAGTGGCGGGTTCAAATCAGCCCCAGCATTTT.

The rearrangement links TRBV6-5 to TRBJ1-1; D ambiguous. Trimming removed 7 bases from V and 0 bases from J, with 9 bases in between. The CDR3 length is 13 residues. The germline V gene has CDR1 MNHEY and CDR2 SVGAGI. The CDR3 spells CASKRALNTEAFF. The CDR3 DNA reads TGTGCCAGCAAAAGGGCTTTGAACACTGAAGCTTTCTTT.

The V call is TRBV2, the J call TRBJ2-1, with TRBD2 identical over 11 bases. V lost 7 bases, J lost 4 bases, and 15 bases stayed unmatched. Germline V gene sequence: CDR1 SNHLY, CDR2 FYNNEI. This CDR3 is built from 18 residues. CDR3 in amino acids: CASTPEAGTSGLYNEQFF. DNA for the CDR3: TGTGCCAGCACACCAGAGGCCGGGACTAGCGGACTTTACAATGAGCAGTTCTTC.

J is TRBJ2-1 and V is TRBV9; maybe TRBD2 (6 bases). Trimming took off 1 base at V and 0 bases at J, with 8 bases between the two ends. CDR3 length: 15 residues. The germline V gene encodes CDR1 SGDLS and CDR2 YYNGEE. This chain's CDR3 is CASSVIGSSYNEQFF. Written as DNA, the CDR3 is TGTGCCAGCAGCGTAATCGGGAGCTCCTACAATGAGCAGTTCTTC.

The chain is built from TRBV5-1 and TRBJ2-6; 7 bases are a match to TRBD1. The CDR3 loop spans 16 amino acids. V dropped 1 base and J dropped 3; count of bases not matched to a gene: 4. The germline V gene encodes CDR1 SGHRS and CDR2 YFSETQ. CDR3 sequence reads: CASSLTGAFGANVLTF. The CDR3 nucleotides are TGCGCCAGCAGCTTGACAGGGGCGTTTGGGGCCAACGTCCTGACTTTC.

The genes are TRBV5-1 and TRBJ1-6, with TRBD1 identical over 9 bases. From germline, CDR1 is SGHRS and CDR2 YFSETQ. V gave up 0 bases and J gave up 7 bases; unmatched junction bases: 8. This CDR3 has 17 amino acids. DNA of the CDR3: TGCGCCAGCAGCTTGGGACAGGGGGTATTGTGGAATTCACCCCTCCACTTT. Translating it yields CASSLGQGVLWNSPLHF.